This record concerns one TCR beta chain sequence. Its antigen is unknown. The data derive from a study of T cell responses to AZD1222 COVID-19 vaccine. The study pooled second doses at about 4 or about 12 weeks. Germline CDR1 is MNHEY and CDR2 is SVGAGI. There are 15 residues in the CDR3. The V end lost 6 bases, the J end lost 4 bases, and 18 bases lay between the germline ends. Clones were sequenced by immunoSEQ multiplex PCR, and TCRdb holds only the in-frame ones, with some missing. The sample includes some 150,000 clones, 85% to 90% of them seen just once. Regarding the study as a whole: White British ancestry dominated among donors, who included more females, and clonal diversity was possibly underestimated.

The receptor's source is an adult who received the AZD1222 COVID-19 vaccine. The rearrangement links TRBV6-5 to TRBJ1-2; D may be TRBD1 (6 bases). The input for sequencing was peripheral blood, taken 28 days after the second AZD1222 dose. CDR3 sequence (DNA): TGTGCCAGCAGACTACAGCTCAGGGGCCCCTATGGCTACACCTTC. This gives the protein CASRLQLRGPYGYTF.